This TCR beta chain comes out of a study of shared clonotypes between healthy human individuals. The overall study: Per-donor plates numbered three CD4 naive, three CD4 memory, two CD8 naive and one CD8 memory.

Trimming shortened V by 3 bases and J by 5 bases, and 7 bases separated the two germline ends. CDR1 and CDR2 from the germline V gene are SNHLY and FYNNEI. The CDR3 has 12 amino acids. Only a few counts were recorded for this clone. Repertoires were generated with immunoSEQ multiplex PCR, while TCRdb's copy carries only in-frame clones and drops some. The sample lists over 850,000 clones, about 84% occurring once. Input material: memory CD4+ T cells from PBMCs. Subset of the sample: CD45RA-negative fraction. The sequence derives from a man younger than 30 in good health. Some clones in this sample may be carry-over from other donors' samples. This chain links TRBV2 with TRBJ1-2, with D unclear. The CDR3 loop is CASSDRKYGYTF. DNA of the CDR3: TGTGCCAGCAGTGACAGAAAATATGGCTACACCTTC.